A single sample is the source of the 8 T cell receptor beta chains below, sequenced in a study of cytomegalovirus exposure and HLA in healthy donors. PCR involved 60 Vbeta and 13 Jbeta primers. The repertoire was sequenced with immunoSEQ multiplex PCR; TCRdb's copy has only in-frame clones and lacks some. The table includes about 150,000 clones, around 80% detected once. The sequenced sample consisted of PBMCs. The receptors were gathered from a woman in her thirties or forties in good health and CMV-seropositive.

This clone was observed a handful of times. V is TRBV19 and J is TRBJ2-3, with 10 nucleotides matching TRBD1. The CDR3 sequence is 14 residues long. In germline, CDR1 is LNHDA, CDR2 SQIVND (reference sequence). The trim removed 6 bases at V and 3 bases at J, leaving 3 bases unmatched. The CDR3 DNA sequence: TGTGCCAGTAGACCGGGACAGGGGACAGATACGCAGTATTTT. Its translation is CASRPGQGTDTQYF.

V is TRBV5-1 and J is TRBJ1-1; the D is unclear. Between the trimmed V and J ends, which lost 5 bases and 1 base, there was a span of 9 bases. Germline-derived CDR1 and CDR2 are SGHRS and YFSETQ. The CDR3 contains 13 residues. The CDR3 bases are TGCGCCAGCAGGCCGACTCAGAACACTGAAGCTTTCTTT. It specifies CASRPTQNTEAFF.

This chain uses TRBV29-1 with TRBJ1-4; 10 bases agree with TRBD1. The CDR3 runs to 15 residues. Germline V gene sequence: CDR1 SQVTM, CDR2 ANQGSEA. V lost 6 bases and J lost 5; bases outside the gene matches: 9. The CDR3 loop reads CSVTGGQGENEKLFF. CDR3 nucleotide sequence: TGCAGCGTGACAGGGGGCCAAGGGGAGAATGAAAAACTGTTTTTT.

Comments on this clone: Additional DNA sequences in this sample encode the identical CDR3. V is TRBV27 and J is TRBJ2-7; D is perhaps TRBD1 (6 bases). The germline V and J ends were trimmed by 2 bases and 1 base, with 9 bases remaining between them. Germline V gene data show CDR1 as MNHEY and CDR2 as SMNVEV (reference sequence). CDR3 length: 14 amino acids. CDR3 nucleotides: TGTGCCAGCAGTTTAAGTCAGGGGTCCTACGAGCAGTACTTC. Its protein is CASSLSQGSYEQYF.

The rearrangement links TRBV9 to TRBJ1-4; TRBD1 matches 7 bases. The CDR3 loop spans 17 amino acids. From germline, CDR1 is SGDLS and CDR2 YYNGEE. V shed 3 bases and J 2 bases; nucleotides not matched to a gene: 10. Written as DNA, the CDR3 is TGTGCCAGCAGCGGCCGGGACAGCCTCATTACTAATGAAAAACTGTTTTTT. Protein product: CASSGRDSLITNEKLFF.

V usage is TRBV10-1 and J usage is TRBJ2-7; 7 bases line up with TRBD1. V trimming: 9 bases; J trimming: 4 bases; junction bases outside the gene matches: 21. This CDR3 spans 17 amino acids. The germline gives CDR1 WNHNN, CDR2 SYGVQD (reference sequence). The CDR3 region is CARGDVVTGTETYEQYF. The CDR3 DNA is TGCGCCAGGGGGGATGTCGTAACCGGGACAGAGACTTACGAGCAGTACTTC.

V and J are TRBV5-6 and TRBJ1-2, with D perhaps matching TRBD1 (6 bases). V was shortened by 2 bases and J by 4 bases, with 15 bases between the two germline ends. Germline CDR1 reads SGHDT; CDR2 reads YYEEEE. This CDR3 contains 15 residues. The CDR3 nucleotides read TGTGCCAGCAGCTTTTTCCCGGACAGTCCCTATGGCTACACCTTC. Translation: CASSFFPDSPYGYTF.

The chain links TRBV7-2 to TRBJ2-3; 8 nucleotides align to TRBD2. The CDR3 spans 15 residues. Germline V lookup: CDR1 SGHTA, CDR2 FQGNSA. Losses at the gene ends were 4 bases for V and 0 bases for J; bases not matched to a gene: 3. CDR3 DNA sequence: TGTGCCAGCAGCTCCTTAGCGGGAAGCACAGATACGCAGTATTTT. It specifies CASSSLAGSTDTQYF.